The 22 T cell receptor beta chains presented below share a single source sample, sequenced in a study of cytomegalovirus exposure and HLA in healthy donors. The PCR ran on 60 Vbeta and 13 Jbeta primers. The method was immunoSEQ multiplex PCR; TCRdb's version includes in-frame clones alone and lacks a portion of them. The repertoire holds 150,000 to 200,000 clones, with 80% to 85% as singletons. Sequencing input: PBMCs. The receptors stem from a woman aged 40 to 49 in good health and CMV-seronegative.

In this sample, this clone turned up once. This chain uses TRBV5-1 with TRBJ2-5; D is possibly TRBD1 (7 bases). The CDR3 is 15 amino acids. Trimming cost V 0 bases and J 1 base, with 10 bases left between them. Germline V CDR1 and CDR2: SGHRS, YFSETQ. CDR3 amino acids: CASSLGQGGQETQYF. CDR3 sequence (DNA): TGCGCCAGCAGCTTGGGGCAGGGGGGCCAAGAGACCCAGTACTTC.

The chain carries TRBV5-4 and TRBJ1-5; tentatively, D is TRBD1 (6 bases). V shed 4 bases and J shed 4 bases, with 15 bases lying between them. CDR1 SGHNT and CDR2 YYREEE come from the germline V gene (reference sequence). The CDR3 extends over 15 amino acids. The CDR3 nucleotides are TGTGCCAGCAGCCCGGGACATTCATCAAATCAGCCCCAGCATTTT. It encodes CASSPGHSSNQPQHF.

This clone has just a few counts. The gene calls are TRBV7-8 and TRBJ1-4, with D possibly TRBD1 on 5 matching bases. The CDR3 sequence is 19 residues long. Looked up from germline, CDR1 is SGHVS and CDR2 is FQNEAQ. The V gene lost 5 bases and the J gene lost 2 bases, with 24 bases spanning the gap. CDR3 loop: CASSGIMIGALPTNEKLFF. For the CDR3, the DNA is TGTGCCAGCAGCGGCATTATGATTGGGGCGCTACCGACTAATGAAAAACTGTTTTTT.

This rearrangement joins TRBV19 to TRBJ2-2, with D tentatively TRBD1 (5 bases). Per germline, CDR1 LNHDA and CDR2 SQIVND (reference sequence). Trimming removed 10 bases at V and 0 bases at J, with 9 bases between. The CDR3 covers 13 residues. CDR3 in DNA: TGTGCCACTTCGACAGCGAACACCGGGGAGCTGTTTTTT. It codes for CATSTANTGELFF.

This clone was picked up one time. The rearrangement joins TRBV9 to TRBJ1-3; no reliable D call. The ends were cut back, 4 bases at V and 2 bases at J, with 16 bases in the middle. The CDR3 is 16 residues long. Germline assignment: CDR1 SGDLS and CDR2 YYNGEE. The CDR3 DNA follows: TGTGCCAGCAGCCCCTCCGGGGTGGGCGCTGGAAACACCATATATTTT. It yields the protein CASSPSGVGAGNTIYF.

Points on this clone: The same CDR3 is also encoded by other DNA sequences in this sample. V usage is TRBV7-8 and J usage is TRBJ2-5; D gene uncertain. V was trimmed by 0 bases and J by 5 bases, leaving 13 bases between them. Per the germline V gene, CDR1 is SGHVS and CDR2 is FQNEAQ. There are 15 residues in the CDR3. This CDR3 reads CASSLATGESETQYF. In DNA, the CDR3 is TGTGCCAGCAGCTTAGCGACTGGAGAATCGGAGACCCAGTACTTC.

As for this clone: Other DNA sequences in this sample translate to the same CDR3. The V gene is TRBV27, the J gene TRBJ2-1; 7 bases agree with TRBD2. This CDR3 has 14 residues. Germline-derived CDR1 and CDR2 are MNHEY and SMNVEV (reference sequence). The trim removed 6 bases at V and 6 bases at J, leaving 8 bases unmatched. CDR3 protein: CASSLGEGLNEQFF. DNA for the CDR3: TGTGCCAGCAGCTTGGGGGAGGGCCTCAATGAGCAGTTCTTC.

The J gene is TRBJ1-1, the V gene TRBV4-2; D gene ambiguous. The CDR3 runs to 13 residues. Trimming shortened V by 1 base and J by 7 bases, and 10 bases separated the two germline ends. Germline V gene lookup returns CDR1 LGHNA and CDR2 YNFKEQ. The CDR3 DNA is TGTGCCAGCAGCCAAGGAGCGGCCAGTGAAGCTTTCTTT. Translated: CASSQGAASEAFF.

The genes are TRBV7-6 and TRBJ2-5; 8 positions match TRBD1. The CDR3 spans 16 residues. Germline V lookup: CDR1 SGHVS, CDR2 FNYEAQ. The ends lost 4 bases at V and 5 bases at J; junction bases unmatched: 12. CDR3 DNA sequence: TGTGCCAGCAGCTCTACTACAGGGGGGTTTGGGGAGACCCAGTACTTC. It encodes CASSSTTGGFGETQYF.

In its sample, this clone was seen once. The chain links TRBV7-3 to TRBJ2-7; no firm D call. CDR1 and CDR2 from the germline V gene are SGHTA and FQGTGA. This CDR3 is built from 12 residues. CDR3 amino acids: CASSFLSYERYV. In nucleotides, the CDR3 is TGTGCCAGCAGCTTCCTCTCCTACGAGCGGTACGTC.

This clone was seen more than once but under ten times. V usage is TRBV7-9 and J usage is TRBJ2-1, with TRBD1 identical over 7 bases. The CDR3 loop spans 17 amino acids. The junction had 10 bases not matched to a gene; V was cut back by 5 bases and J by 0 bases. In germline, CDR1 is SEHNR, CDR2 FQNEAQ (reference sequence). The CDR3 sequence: CASSQTGSRSSYNEQFF. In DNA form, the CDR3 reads TGTGCCAGCAGCCAGACAGGGAGCCGAAGCTCCTACAATGAGCAGTTCTTC.

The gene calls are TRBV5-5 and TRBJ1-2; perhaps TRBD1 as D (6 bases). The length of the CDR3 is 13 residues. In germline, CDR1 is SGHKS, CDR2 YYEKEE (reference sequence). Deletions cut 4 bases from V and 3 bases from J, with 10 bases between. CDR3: CASSVAGDYGYTF. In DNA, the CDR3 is TGTGCCAGCAGCGTGGCAGGGGACTATGGCTACACCTTC.

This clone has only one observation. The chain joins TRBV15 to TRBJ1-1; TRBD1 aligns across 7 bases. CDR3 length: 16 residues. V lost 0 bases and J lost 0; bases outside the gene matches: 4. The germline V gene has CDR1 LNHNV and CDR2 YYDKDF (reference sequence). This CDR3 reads CATSRDRGQMNTEAFF. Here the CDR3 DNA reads TGTGCCACCAGCAGAGATAGGGGACAGATGAACACTGAAGCTTTCTTT.

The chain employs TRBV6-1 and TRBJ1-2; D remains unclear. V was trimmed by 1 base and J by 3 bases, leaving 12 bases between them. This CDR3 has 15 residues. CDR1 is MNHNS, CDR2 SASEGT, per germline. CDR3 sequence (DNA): TGTGCCAGCAGTGAAGGAGACCCGAGGGACTATGGCTACACCTTC. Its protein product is CASSEGDPRDYGYTF.

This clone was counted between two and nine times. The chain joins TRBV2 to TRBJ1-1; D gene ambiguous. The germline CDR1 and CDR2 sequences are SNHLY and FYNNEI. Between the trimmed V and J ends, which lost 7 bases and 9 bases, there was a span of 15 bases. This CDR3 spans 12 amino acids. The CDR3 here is CASNDDNWKAFF. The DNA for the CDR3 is TGTGCCAGCAACGATGACAATTGGAAAGCTTTCTTT.

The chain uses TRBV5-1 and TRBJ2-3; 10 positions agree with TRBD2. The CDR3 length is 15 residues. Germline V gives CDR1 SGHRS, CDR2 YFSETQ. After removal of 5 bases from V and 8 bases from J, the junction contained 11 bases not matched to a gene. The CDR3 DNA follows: TGCGCCAGCAGGTCCACCGGGACTAGCGCAGGTACGCAGTATTTT. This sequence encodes CASRSTGTSAGTQYF.

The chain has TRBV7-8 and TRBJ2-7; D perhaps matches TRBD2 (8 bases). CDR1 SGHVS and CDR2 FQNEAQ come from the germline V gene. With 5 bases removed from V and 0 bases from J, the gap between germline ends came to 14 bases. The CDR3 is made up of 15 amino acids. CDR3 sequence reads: CASSREGTVSYEQYF. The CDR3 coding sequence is TGTGCCAGCAGCCGGGAGGGGACAGTCTCCTACGAGCAGTACTTC.

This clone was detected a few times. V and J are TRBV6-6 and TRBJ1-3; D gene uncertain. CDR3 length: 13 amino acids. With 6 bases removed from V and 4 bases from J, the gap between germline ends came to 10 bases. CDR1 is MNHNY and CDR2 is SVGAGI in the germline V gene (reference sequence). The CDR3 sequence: CASRLSPGNTIYF. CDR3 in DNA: TGTGCCAGCAGACTCTCCCCGGGAAACACCATATATTTT.

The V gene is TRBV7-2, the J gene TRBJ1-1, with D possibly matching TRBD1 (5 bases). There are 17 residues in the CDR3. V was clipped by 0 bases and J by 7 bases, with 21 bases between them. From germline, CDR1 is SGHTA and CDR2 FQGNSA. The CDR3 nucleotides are TGTGCCAGCAGCTTAGCAGTAGGGGCCGTCTACCCCTATGAAGCTTTCTTT. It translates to CASSLAVGAVYPYEAFF.

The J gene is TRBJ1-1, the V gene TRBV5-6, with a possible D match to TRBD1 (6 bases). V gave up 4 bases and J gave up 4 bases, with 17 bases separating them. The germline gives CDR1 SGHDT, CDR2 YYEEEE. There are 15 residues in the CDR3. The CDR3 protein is CASSPKGGLGTEAFF. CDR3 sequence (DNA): TGTGCCAGCAGCCCCAAGGGGGGGTTGGGCACTGAAGCTTTCTTT.

The CDR3 bases are TGCGCCAGCAGCTGGACGAGAGGGACTAGCGGGAGGGCCAGTCTGTACTTC. Amino acid sequence: CASSWTRGTSGRASLYF. The rearrangement joins TRBV5-1 to TRBJ2-7; TRBD2 matches 16 bases. Germline V gene sequence: CDR1 SGHRS, CDR2 YFSETQ. With 3 bases clipped from V and 12 bases from J, the junction kept 15 bases outside the gene matches. The CDR3 runs to 17 residues.

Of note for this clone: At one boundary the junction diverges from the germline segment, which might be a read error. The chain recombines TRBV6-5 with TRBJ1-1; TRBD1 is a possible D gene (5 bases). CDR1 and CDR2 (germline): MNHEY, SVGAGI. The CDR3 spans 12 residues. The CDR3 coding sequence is TGTGCCAGCAGCCGTCAGGGTCGCGTGAACCTTTTT. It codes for CASSRQGRVNLF.